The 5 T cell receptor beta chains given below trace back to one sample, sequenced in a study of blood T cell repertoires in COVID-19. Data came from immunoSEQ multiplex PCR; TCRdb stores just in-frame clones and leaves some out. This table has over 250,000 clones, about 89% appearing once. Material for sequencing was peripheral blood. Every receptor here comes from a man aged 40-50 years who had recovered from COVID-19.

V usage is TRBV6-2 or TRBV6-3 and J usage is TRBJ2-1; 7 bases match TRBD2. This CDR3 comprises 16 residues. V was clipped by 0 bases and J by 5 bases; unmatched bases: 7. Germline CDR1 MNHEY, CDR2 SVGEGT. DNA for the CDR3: TGTGCCAGCAGTTACTCAGCCAGCGGGGAAGACAATGAGCAGTTCTTC. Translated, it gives CASSYSASGEDNEQFF.

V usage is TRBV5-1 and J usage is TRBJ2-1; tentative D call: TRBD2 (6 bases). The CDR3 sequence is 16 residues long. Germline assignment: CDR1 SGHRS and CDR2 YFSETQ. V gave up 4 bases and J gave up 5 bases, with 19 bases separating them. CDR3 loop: CASSQVVGTSNNEQFF. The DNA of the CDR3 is TGCGCCAGCAGCCAGGTGGTGGGGACTTCAAACAATGAGCAGTTCTTC.

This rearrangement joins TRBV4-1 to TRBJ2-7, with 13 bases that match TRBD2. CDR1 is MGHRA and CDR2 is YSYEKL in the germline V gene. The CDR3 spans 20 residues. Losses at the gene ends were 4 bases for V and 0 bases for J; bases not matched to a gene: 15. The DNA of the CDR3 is TGCGCCAGCAGCCGCCTAGGGGGACTAGCGGGACCCCTCAGCTCCTACGAGCAGTACTTC. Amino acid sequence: CASSRLGGLAGPLSSYEQYF.

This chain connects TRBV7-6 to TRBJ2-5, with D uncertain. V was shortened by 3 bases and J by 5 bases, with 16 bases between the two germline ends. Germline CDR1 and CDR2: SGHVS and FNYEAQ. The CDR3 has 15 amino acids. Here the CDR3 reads CASSFTTPGRETQYF. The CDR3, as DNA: TGTGCCAGCAGCTTTACGACACCAGGCAGGGAGACCCAGTACTTC.

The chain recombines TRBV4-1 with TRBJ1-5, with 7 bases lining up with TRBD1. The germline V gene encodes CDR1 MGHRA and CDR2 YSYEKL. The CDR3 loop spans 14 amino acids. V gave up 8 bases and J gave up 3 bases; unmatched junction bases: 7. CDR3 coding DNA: TGCGCCAGCTACCTACAGGGGAACAATCAGCCCCAGCATTTT. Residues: CASYLQGNNQPQHF.